A single sample gave rise to the 11 T cell receptor beta chains below, sequenced in a study of regulatory T cells in long-lasting Graves disease (dated by TCRdb to the early 2020s). Library construction relied on multiplex PCR. The sample was run on an Illumina HiSeq 4000. CDR3 regions were amplified by Arm-PCR with iRepertoire HTBI primers to construct TCR beta libraries. TCRdb redid the processing of the public reads, applying fastp at Q25 and MiXCR, and retained in-frame beta chains. All rows with the same CDR3 protein become a single entry with the most common DNA and genes. The sample table records around 450,000 distinct CDR3 sequences; under 15% of these occur just once. The top ten clonotypes cover roughly a sixth of the sample. Sample time point, as interpreted from the label and publication: newly diagnosed GD, antithyroid drugs for less than 3 months. For both TCR sequencing and RNA sequencing, RNA was extracted from PBMCs using TRIzol.

These data also formed part of another study, on T cells in Graves' hyperthyroidism and ophthalmopathy.

The specimen was peripheral blood mononuclear cells (PBMCs), collected at new diagnosis, from a patient treated with antithyroid drugs. These receptors originate from a woman aged 25 to 45 with Graves disease. Donor details come from another sample of the same person, matched by shared clones.

The V and J genes are TRBV4-2 and TRBJ2-2, with D possibly being TRBD2 (5 bases). Germline-derived CDR1 and CDR2 are LGHNA and YNFKEQ. Trimming cost V 4 bases and J 5 bases, with 20 bases left between them. The CDR3 spans 17 residues. CDR3 DNA sequence: TGTGCCAGCAGCCCCGCTCGCGGTGCTAGAGGGACCGGGGAGCTGTTTTTT. Its protein is CASSPARGARGTGELFF.

To note about this clonotype: A much larger clone is a single base away; this may be a read error. The gene calls are TRBV2 and TRBJ2-1, with a tentative D call TRBD2 (6 bases). CDR1 and CDR2 (germline): SNHLY, FYNNEI. CDR3 length equals 15 residues. CDR3 nucleotide sequence: TGTGCCAACAGTGAAAGGGGACTTACCGACAATGAGCAGTTCTTC. Its translation is CANSERGLTDNEQFF.

This clonotype has only a few counts. This sequence joins TRBV12-3 or TRBV12-4 and TRBJ2-1, with TRBD1 as a possible D gene (7 bases). V lost 6 bases and J 7 bases, leaving 22 bases between the germline ends. The CDR3 is made up of 16 amino acids. CDR3 DNA sequence: TGTGCCAGCAGACGACTAGGGGGCTTGGTTGCTAATGAGCAGTTCTTC. Protein sequence: CASRRLGGLVANEQFF.

This clonotype came up many times. The J gene is TRBJ2-1, the V gene TRBV20-1; either TRBD1 or TRBD2 may supply D (5 bases each). This CDR3 is built from 13 residues. V lost 6 bases and J 9 bases, leaving 18 bases between the germline ends. Germline values: CDR1 DFQATT, CDR2 SNEGSKA (reference sequence). CDR3 in amino acids: CSAKLGGVGEQFF. The CDR3 DNA is TGCAGTGCCAAACTTGGGGGAGTGGGTGAGCAGTTCTTC.

This clonotype appeared once. The likely explanation is a read error, given a far larger clone one base away. The V and J genes are TRBV6-1 and TRBJ2-1, with D tentatively TRBD2 (6 bases). The CDR3 consists of 14 residues. Between the trimmed V and J ends, which lost 5 bases and 10 bases, there was a span of 18 bases. Germline V CDR1 and CDR2: MNHNS, SASEGT. CDR3 coding DNA: TGTGCCAGCAGTAAGGGACTTATCCGCTACGAGCAGTTCTTC. This gives the protein CASSKGLIRYEQFF.

This clonotype was seen more than once but under ten times. This chain connects TRBV10-3 to TRBJ2-3; tentatively, D is TRBD2 (6 bases). The V and J ends lost 7 bases and 2 bases respectively, with 13 bases between them. The CDR3 totals 14 residues. The germline CDR1 and CDR2 sequences are ENHRY and SYGVKD. The CDR3 here is CAITQGGNTDTQYF. In DNA form, the CDR3 reads TGTGCCATCACCCAGGGCGGGAACACAGATACGCAGTATTTT.

Many counts were recorded for this clonotype. This rearrangement joins TRBV18 to TRBJ2-7; possible D gene TRBD1, 6 bases. The CDR3 totals 15 residues. The germline V gene has CDR1 KGHSH and CDR2 LQKENI. V was trimmed by 0 bases and J by 6 bases, leaving 15 bases between them. The chain's CDR3 is CASSPPAGAYSEQYF. For the CDR3, the DNA is TGTGCCAGCTCACCACCCGCAGGGGCATATTCCGAGCAGTACTTC. The complete variable domain, with remaining parts taken from reference TRBV18 and TRBJ2-7, reads NAGVMQNPRHLVRRRGQEARLRCSPMKGHSHVYWYRQLPEEGLKFMVYLQKENIIDESGMPKERFSAEFPKEGPSILRIQQVVRGDSAAYFCASSPPAGAYSEQYFGPGTRLTVT.

Only a few counts were recorded for this clonotype. V is TRBV12-3 or TRBV12-4 and J is TRBJ2-2, with D possibly matching TRBD1 (8 bases). The CDR3 totals 14 residues. V gave up 5 bases and J gave up 5 bases, with 12 bases separating them. CDR3 nucleotide sequence: TGTGCCAGCAGTCAACAGGGGGGGACCGGGGAGCTGTTTTTT. Encoded protein: CASSQQGGTGELFF.

This clonotype was recorded at least ten times. V gene TRBV11-2 combines with J gene TRBJ1-1; tentatively, D is TRBD1 (5 bases). CDR1 and CDR2 (germline): SGHAT, FQNNGV. This CDR3 spans 17 amino acids. The germline V and J ends were trimmed by 2 bases and 0 bases, with 16 bases remaining between them. The CDR3, as DNA: TGTGCCAGCAGCTTAATCCGGTGGGGGGATCTGAACACTGAAGCTTTCTTT. Residues: CASSLIRWGDLNTEAFF.

A note on this clonotype: This sequence is one base from a far larger clone and is likely a read error. The chain links TRBV6-9 to TRBJ2-5; 9 bases agree with TRBD2. This CDR3 has 16 residues. Germline V gene lookup returns CDR1 MNHGY and CDR2 SVAAGI. With V trimmed by 4 bases and J by 4 bases, 10 bases remained unmatched. CDR3 sequence reads: CASSSMTSGGGETQYF. The CDR3 DNA follows: TGTGCCAGCAGTTCGATGACTAGCGGAGGGGGAGAGACCCAGTACTTC.

This clonotype was seen many times. The chain joins TRBV5-1 to TRBJ2-7, with D perhaps TRBD1 (5 bases). Germline V CDR1 and CDR2: SGHRS, YFSETQ. The V gene lost 2 bases and the J gene lost 4 bases, with 13 bases spanning the gap. CDR3 length: 14 amino acids. CDR3 bases: TGCGCCAGCAGCTTTCTCTCGACAGATTACGAGCAGTACTTC. It codes for CASSFLSTDYEQYF.